In its sample, the clone carrying this TCR beta chain was seen many times. No antigen is known for it. CDR3 size: 15 residues. The germline CDR1 and CDR2 sequences are SGHNT and YYREEE (reference sequence). The ends lost 2 bases at V and 5 bases at J; junction bases unmatched: 4. The sample belongs to a study of human T cells and chemical hapten exposure. Whole-study results and caveats: Expanded TCRs produced significantly more large CDR3 similarity clusters than controls did.

Time point given: patch test 2, 6 weeks after DPC sensitization. Treatment reported: therapeutic diphenylcyclopropenone sensitization with weekly scalp DPC. Ahead of each patch test application, blood was drawn. TCRdb used MiXCR to reprocess the RACE reads, holding one entry per CDR3 protein. The data show 65,000 to 95,000 distinct CDR3 sequences, about 6.3% seen once. The chain recombines TRBV5-4 with TRBJ2-1; 10 bases agree with TRBD1. This clonotype originated in a woman in her twenties or thirties with alopecia areata. Some clones in this sample may be carry-over from other donors' samples. Sequences were derived from whole blood, sampled in connection with sensitization to the hapten diphenylcyclopropenone (DPC). CDR3 amino acids: CASSFRTGGNNEQFF. CDR3 DNA: TGTGCCAGCAGCTTTCGGACAGGGGGAAACAATGAGCAGTTCTTC.